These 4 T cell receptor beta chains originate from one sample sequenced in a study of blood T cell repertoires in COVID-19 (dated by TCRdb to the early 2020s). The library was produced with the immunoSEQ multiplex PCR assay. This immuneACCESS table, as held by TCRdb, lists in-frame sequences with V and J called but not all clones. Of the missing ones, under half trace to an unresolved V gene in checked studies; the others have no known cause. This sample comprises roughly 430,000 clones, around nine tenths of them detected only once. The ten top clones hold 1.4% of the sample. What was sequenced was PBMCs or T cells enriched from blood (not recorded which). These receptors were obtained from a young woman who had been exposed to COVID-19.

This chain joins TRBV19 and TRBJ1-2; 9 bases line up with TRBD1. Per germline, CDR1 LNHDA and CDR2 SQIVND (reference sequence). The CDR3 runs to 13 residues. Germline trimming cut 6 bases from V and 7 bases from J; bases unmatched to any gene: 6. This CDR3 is CASSLRDRAGYTF. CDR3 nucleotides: TGTGCCAGTAGCCTCCGGGACAGGGCTGGCTACACCTTC.

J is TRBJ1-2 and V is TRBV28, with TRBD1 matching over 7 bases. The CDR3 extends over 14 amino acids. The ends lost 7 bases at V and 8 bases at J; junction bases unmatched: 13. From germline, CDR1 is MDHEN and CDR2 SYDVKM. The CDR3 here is CASKPREGATGYTF. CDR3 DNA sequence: TGTGCCAGCAAACCCCGAGAGGGGGCGACGGGCTACACCTTC.

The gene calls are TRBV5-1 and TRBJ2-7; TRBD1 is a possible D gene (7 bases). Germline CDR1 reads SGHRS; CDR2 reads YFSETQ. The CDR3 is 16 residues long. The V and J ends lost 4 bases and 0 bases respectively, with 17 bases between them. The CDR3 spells CASSRETGKTSYEQYF. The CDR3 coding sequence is TGCGCCAGCAGCCGGGAGACAGGGAAGACCTCCTACGAGCAGTACTTC.

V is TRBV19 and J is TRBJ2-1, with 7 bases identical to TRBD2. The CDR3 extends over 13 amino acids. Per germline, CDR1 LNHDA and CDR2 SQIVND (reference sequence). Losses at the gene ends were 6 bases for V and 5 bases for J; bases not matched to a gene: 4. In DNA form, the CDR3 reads TGTGCCAGTAGCACCGGGACTAACAATGAGCAGTTCTTC. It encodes CASSTGTNNEQFF. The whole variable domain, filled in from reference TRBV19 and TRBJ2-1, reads DGGITQSPKYLFRKEGQNVTLSCEQNLNHDAMYWYRQDPGQGLRLIYYSQIVNDFQKGDIAEGYSVSREKKESFPLTVTSAQKNPTAFYLCASSTGTNNEQFFGPGTRLTVL.